This T cell receptor beta chain emerged from a study of shared clonotypes between healthy human individuals. Some clones are missing from TCRdb's copy, which holds only in-frame ones; the method was immunoSEQ multiplex PCR. Of 2 million or so clones in the sample, roughly 96% were seen once. The germline V gene has CDR1 KGHSH and CDR2 LQKENI. The CDR3 has 15 amino acids. J lost 6 bases, V lost 2 bases, and 7 bases had no gene match. Study conclusions and caveats: Naive subsets generally had larger estimated richness than memory subsets. Clonotypes shared by all four donors outscored non-shared clonotypes in generation probability. Among donors, sharing of clonotypes was expected to be affected by sequencing depth.

Points on this clone: The antigen remains undetermined.

V is TRBV18 and J is TRBJ2-1; 7 bases match TRBD2. The clonotype comes from a man aged 18-30 years in good health. Sequenced sample: naive CD4+ T cells sorted from blood. Indicated subset: CD45RA+ positively selected. CDR3 bases: TGTGCCAGCTCACCAGGGACTACCCTCTCCAATGAGCAGTTCTTC. Its protein is CASSPGTTLSNEQFF.